Following are 15 T cell receptor beta chains from one sample sequenced in a study of shared clonotypes between healthy human individuals (dated by TCRdb to 2018 to 2020). Libraries were built with the immunoSEQ multiplex PCR assay. TCRdb mirrors the immuneACCESS table, restricted to in-frame sequences. Some clones are absent from its copies; in checked studies, under half trace to an unresolved V gene, and the reason for the others is unknown. The sample includes roughly 590,000 clones, with over 95% observed a single time. The biggest ten clones account for over 0.09% of the sample. CD8 naive samples were CD45RO-negative cells positively selected for CCR7, giving a CD45RA+CCR7+ population that excluded TemRA cells. Source material: naive CD8+ T cells sorted from blood. The cell subset or site label on this specimen signifies: CD45RA+CCR7+. The receptors here all came from a woman under 40 in good health.

The chain is built from TRBV5-8 and TRBJ1-2; unclear D gene. The ends were cut back, 4 bases at V and 13 bases at J, with 14 bases in the middle. The CDR3 sequence is 11 residues long. Germline V lookup: CDR1 SGHTS, CDR2 YDEGEE. For the CDR3, the DNA is TGTGCCAGCAGCCCCGGGAGTCTTGGCACCTTC. Protein product: CASSPGSLGTF. The complete variable domain, with remaining parts taken from reference TRBV5-8 and TRBJ1-2, reads EAGVTQSPTHLIKTRGQQATLRCSPISGHTSVYWYQQALGLGLQFLLWYDEGEERNRGNFPPRFSGRQFPNYSSELNVNALELEDSALYLCASSPGSLGTFGSGTRLTVV.

This chain uses TRBV29-1 with TRBJ2-1, with 10 bases matching TRBD2. The ends lost 6 bases at V and 5 bases at J; junction bases unmatched: 10. Germline-derived CDR1 and CDR2 are SQVTM and ANQGSEA. This CDR3 spans 15 amino acids. For the CDR3, the DNA is TGCAGCGTGGGGGCTAGCGGGAGTCAAAACAATGAGCAGTTCTTC. Amino acids: CSVGASGSQNNEQFF.

A single count supports this clone. The chain recombines TRBV25-1 with TRBJ2-1; unclear D gene. V was clipped by 7 bases and J by 6 bases, with 13 bases between them. The CDR3 totals 13 residues. CDR1 MGHDK and CDR2 SYGVNS come from the germline V gene. In DNA, the CDR3 is TGTGCCAGCATGGGTCCGGCGGTCAATGAGCAGTTCTTC. The encoded protein is CASMGPAVNEQFF.

The V gene is TRBV28, the J gene TRBJ1-1, with a tentative D call TRBD1 (5 bases). Germline V lookup: CDR1 MDHEN, CDR2 SYDVKM. The V end lost 3 bases, the J end lost 3 bases, and 8 bases lay between the germline ends. The CDR3 sequence is 13 residues long. The CDR3 loop reads CASSFGGDTEAFF. CDR3 DNA sequence: TGTGCCAGCAGTTTCGGGGGGGACACTGAAGCTTTCTTT.

The rearrangement uses TRBV2 and TRBJ2-5; 9 bases match TRBD1. The CDR3 totals 16 residues. CDR1 and CDR2 from the germline V gene are SNHLY and FYNNEI. V dropped 3 bases and J dropped 0; count of bases not matched to a gene: 5. In DNA form, the CDR3 reads TGTGCCAGCAGTGACAGGACAGGGGAATACCAAGAGACCCAGTACTTC. It specifies CASSDRTGEYQETQYF.

J is TRBJ2-7 and V is TRBV27, with D perhaps TRBD1 or TRBD2 (6 bases each). This CDR3 is 15 amino acids long. Trimming removed 0 bases from V and 1 base from J, with 10 bases in between. Germline values: CDR1 MNHEY, CDR2 SMNVEV (reference sequence). The CDR3 sequence is CASSLSRGGSYEQYF. CDR3 sequence (DNA): TGTGCCAGCAGTTTATCCAGGGGAGGATCCTACGAGCAGTACTTC.

The rearrangement uses TRBV5-1 and TRBJ2-1; 9 nucleotides line up with TRBD1. Germline V CDR1 and CDR2: SGHRS, YFSETQ. The trim removed 1 base at V and 6 bases at J, leaving 5 bases unmatched. The CDR3 has 15 amino acids. The CDR3 loop is CASSLNRGPGNEQFF. The CDR3 coding sequence is TGCGCCAGCAGCTTGAACAGGGGGCCAGGCAATGAGCAGTTCTTC.

This sequence joins TRBV28 and TRBJ1-4; D gene ambiguous. Trimming removed 1 base at V and 7 bases at J, with 16 bases between. CDR3 length equals 16 residues. Germline V gene lookup returns CDR1 MDHEN and CDR2 SYDVKM. This CDR3 reads CASSLLRGPRVEKLFF. The CDR3 DNA sequence: TGTGCCAGCAGTTTATTGCGAGGCCCCCGGGTTGAAAAACTGTTTTTT.

V gene TRBV30 combines with J gene TRBJ1-2; TRBD1 matches 7 bases. Germline V gene sequence: CDR1 GTSNPN, CDR2 SVGIG (reference sequence). J lost 3 bases, V lost 5 bases, and 9 bases had no gene match. The CDR3 has 14 amino acids. Here the CDR3 DNA reads TGTGCCTGGTCGACAGGGATGGGGTACTATGGCTACACCTTC. Amino acid sequence: CAWSTGMGYYGYTF.

The chain employs TRBV12-1 and TRBJ2-3; the table's TRBD2 call for D was not verified on the DNA. TRBV12-1 is a pseudogene. The CDR3 consists of 17 residues. The CDR3 loop reads CASTGTSGSAGTDTQYF. As DNA, the CDR3 is TGTGCCAGCACCGGGACTAGCGGGAGCGCGGGTACAGATACGCAGTATTTT.

The chain employs TRBV9 and TRBJ2-7, with 10 bases lining up with TRBD2. Trimming took 3 bases from V and 2 from J; bases not matched to a gene: 5. This CDR3 is built from 15 residues. Germline CDR1 SGDLS, CDR2 YYNGEE. CDR3 loop: CASSALAGGPYEQYF. CDR3 in DNA: TGTGCCAGCAGCGCCTTAGCGGGAGGTCCCTACGAGCAGTACTTC.

This sequence joins TRBV28 and TRBJ2-1, with TRBD2 as a possible D gene (6 bases). Per the germline V gene, CDR1 is MDHEN and CDR2 is SYDVKM. The CDR3 is 12 amino acids. V was clipped by 8 bases and J by 15 bases, with 20 bases between them. The CDR3 protein is CASGTQALVRFF. The CDR3 nucleotides are TGTGCCAGCGGGACTCAGGCCCTAGTAAGGTTCTTC.

The V and J genes are TRBV9 and TRBJ2-1; 10 nucleotides line up with TRBD1. The CDR3 has 14 residues. V lost 3 bases to trimming and J lost 4 bases; unmatched junction nucleotides: 1. CDR1 and CDR2 from the germline V gene are SGDLS and YYNGEE. The CDR3 loop reads CASSGDRGYNEQFF. The CDR3 DNA follows: TGTGCCAGCAGCGGGGACAGGGGATACAATGAGCAGTTCTTC.

This chain uses TRBV6-1 with TRBJ2-7, with 11 positions matching TRBD1. With V trimmed by 0 bases and J by 5 bases, 9 bases remained unmatched. CDR1 is MNHNS, CDR2 SASEGT, per germline. The CDR3 spans 17 residues. CDR3 nucleotide sequence: TGTGCCAGCAGTGAAGCCCCATGGACAGGGGGCGCGGACGAGCAGTACTTC. Translated: CASSEAPWTGGADEQYF.

This chain joins TRBV19 and TRBJ2-7, with D perhaps given as TRBD1 or TRBD2 (5 bases each). This CDR3 contains 15 residues. Germline values: CDR1 LNHDA, CDR2 SQIVND (reference sequence). V was trimmed by 6 bases and J by 1 base, leaving 16 bases between them. DNA of the CDR3: TGTGCCAGTAGCTCTATCGGGACGCGGTCCTACGAGCAGTACTTC. Translated: CASSSIGTRSYEQYF.